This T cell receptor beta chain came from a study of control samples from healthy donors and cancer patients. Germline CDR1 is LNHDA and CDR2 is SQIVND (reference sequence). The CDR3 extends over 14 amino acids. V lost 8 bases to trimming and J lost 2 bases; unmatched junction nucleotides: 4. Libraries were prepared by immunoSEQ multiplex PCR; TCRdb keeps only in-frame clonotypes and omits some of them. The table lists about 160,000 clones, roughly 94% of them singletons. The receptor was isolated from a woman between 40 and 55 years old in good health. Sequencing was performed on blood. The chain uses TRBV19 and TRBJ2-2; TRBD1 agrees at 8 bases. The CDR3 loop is CASQDRANTGELFF. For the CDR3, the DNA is TGTGCCAGTCAGGACAGGGCTAACACCGGGGAGCTGTTTTTT.